This T cell receptor (beta chain) was recovered during a study of T cells in Graves' hyperthyroidism and ophthalmopathy. Findings and caveats of the study: Most thyroid clonotypes that were expanded above 0.001 also turned up in blood. Stable hyperthyroidism was told apart from ophthalmopathy by a model built on 13 V-J features.

This clonotype was counted at least ten times. Antigen: not known. Diagnosis rested on symptoms, serum thyroxine and TRAb, thyroid ultrasound, and orbital computed tomography. Germline V gene data show CDR1 as SNHLY and CDR2 as FYNNEI. The CDR3 extends over 13 amino acids. Trimming shortened V by 7 bases and J by 1 base, and 10 bases separated the two germline ends. Researchers amplified the TCR beta CDR3 regions from RNA transcripts. HTBI primers drove first-round RT-PCR of the TCR CDR3. TCRdb reprocessed the multiplex PCR reads with MiXCR, giving one entry per CDR3 protein. The data show about 570,000 distinct CDR3 sequences, with approximately 44% seen just once and around 19% held by the top ten.

The V and J genes are TRBV2 and TRBJ1-1; D not resolved. The source is an adult woman with Graves' disease, either hyperthyroidism or ophthalmopathy (not recorded which). The sample consisted of peripheral blood or thyroid tissue (not recorded which). The CDR3 DNA follows: TGTGCCAGCATGATTGACCGGAACACTGAAGCTTTCTTT. It specifies CASMIDRNTEAFF.